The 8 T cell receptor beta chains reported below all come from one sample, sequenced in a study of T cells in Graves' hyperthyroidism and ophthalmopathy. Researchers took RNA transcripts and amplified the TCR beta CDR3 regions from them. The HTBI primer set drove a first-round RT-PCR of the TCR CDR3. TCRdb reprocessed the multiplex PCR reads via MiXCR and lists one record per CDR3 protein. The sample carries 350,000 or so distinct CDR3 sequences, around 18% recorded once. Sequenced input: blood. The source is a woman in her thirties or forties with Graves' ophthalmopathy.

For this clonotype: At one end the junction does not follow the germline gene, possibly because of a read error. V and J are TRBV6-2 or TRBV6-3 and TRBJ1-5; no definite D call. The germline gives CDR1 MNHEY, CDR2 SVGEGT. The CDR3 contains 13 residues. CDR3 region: CASGLGRNQPQLF. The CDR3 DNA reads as TGTGCCAGCGGCCTAGGACGCAATCAGCCCCAGCTTTTT.

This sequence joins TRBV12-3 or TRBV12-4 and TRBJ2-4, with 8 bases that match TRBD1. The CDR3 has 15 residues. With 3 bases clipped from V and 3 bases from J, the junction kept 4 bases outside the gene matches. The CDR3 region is CASSFTTGVKNIQYF. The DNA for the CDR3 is TGTGCCAGCAGTTTCACGACAGGGGTCAAAAACATTCAGTACTTC.

The CDR3 DNA reads as TGCAGCGTTGAAGGACGGTACCAAGAGACCCAGTACTTC. Protein sequence: CSVEGRYQETQYF. V is TRBV29-1 and J is TRBJ2-5; unclear D gene. Germline CDR1 is SQVTM and CDR2 is ANQGSEA. V gave up 1 base and J gave up 0 bases, with 6 bases separating them. This CDR3 has 13 residues.

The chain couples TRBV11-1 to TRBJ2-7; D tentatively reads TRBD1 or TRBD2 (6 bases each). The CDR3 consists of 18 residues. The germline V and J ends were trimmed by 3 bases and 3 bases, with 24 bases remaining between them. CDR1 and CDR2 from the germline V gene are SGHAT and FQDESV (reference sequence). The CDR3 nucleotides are TGTGCCAGCAGCTTCCCGCTCGGAGACACCGGGGGCCTCTACGAGCAGTACTTC. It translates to CASSFPLGDTGGLYEQYF.

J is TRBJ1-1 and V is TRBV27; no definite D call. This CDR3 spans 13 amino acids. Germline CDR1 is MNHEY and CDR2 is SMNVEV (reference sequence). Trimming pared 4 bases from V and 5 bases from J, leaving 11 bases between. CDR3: CASSSLAGTEAFF. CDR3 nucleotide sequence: TGTGCCAGCAGTTCCCTCGCCGGTACTGAAGCTTTCTTT.

CDR3 sequence reads: CASERLAGGGYEQYF. CDR3 nucleotide sequence: TGTGCCAGCGAGCGGCTAGCGGGGGGGGGATACGAGCAGTACTTC. This chain uses TRBV6-1 with TRBJ2-7, with 12 bases matching TRBD2. Germline V gene lookup returns CDR1 MNHNS and CDR2 SASEGT. This CDR3 is built from 15 residues. V lost 8 bases to trimming and J lost 4 bases; unmatched junction nucleotides: 9.

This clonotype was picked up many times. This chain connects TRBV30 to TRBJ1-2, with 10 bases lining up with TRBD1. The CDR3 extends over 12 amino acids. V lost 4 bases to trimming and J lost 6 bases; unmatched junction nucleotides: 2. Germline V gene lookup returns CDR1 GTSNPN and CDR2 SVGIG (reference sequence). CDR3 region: CAWIGTGDGYTF. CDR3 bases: TGTGCCTGGATCGGGACAGGGGATGGCTACACCTTC.

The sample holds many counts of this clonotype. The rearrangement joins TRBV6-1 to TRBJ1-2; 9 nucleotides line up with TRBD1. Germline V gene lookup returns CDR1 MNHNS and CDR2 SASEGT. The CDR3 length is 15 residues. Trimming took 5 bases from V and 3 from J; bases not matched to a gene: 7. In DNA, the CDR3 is TGTGCCAGCAGTCCCCGGGACAGGGAGGACTATGGCTACACCTTC. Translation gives CASSPRDREDYGYTF.